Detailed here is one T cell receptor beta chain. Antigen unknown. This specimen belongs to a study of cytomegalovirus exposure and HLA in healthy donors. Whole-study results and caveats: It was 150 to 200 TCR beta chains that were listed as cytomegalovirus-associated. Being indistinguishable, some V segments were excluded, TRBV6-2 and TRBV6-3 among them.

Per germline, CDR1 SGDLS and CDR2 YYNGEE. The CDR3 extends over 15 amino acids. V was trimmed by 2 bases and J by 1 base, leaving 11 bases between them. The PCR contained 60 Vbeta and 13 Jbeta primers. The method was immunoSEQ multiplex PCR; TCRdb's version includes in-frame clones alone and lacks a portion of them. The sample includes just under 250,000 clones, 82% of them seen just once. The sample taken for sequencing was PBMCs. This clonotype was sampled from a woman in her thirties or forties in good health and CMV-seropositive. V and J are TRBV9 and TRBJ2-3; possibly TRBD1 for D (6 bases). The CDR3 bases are TGTGCCAGCAGCGTTAGGGGGTACCGCACAGATACGCAGTATTTT. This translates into CASSVRGYRTDTQYF. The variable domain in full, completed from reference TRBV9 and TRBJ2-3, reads DSGVTQTPKHLITATGQRVTLRCSPRSGDLSVYWYQQSLDQGLQFLIQYYNGEERAKGNILERFSAQQFPDLHSELNLSSLELGDSALYFCASSVRGYRTDTQYFGPGTRLTVL.